This paragraph reports one TCR beta chain. Its target is not known. The protocol was immunoSEQ multiplex PCR, while the TCRdb copy is restricted to in-frame clones and leaves out a portion. The data show fewer than 90,000 clones, almost 85% seen once. The sample belongs to a study of cytomegalovirus exposure and HLA in healthy donors. Across the whole study: The same platform used for the approximately 700 first-cohort repertoires was also used for the 100 to 150 validation repertoires, as a later analysis reported. Study conclusions and caveats: The classifier reportedly diagnosed cytomegalovirus status with high sensitivity and specificity. Among the CMV-associated chains, three were confirmed in vitro as specific for CMV antigens.

V gave up 1 base and J gave up 1 base, with 10 bases separating them. CDR1 and CDR2 (germline): MNHEY, SMNVEV (reference sequence). This CDR3 spans 15 amino acids. The V and J genes are TRBV27 and TRBJ1-1; D perhaps matches TRBD1 (5 bases). The clonotype comes from a young woman in good health and CMV-seropositive. The specimen was PBMCs. The chain's CDR3 is CASSLFGGENTEAFF. The CDR3 coding sequence is TGTGCCAGCAGTTTATTCGGGGGAGAGAACACTGAAGCTTTCTTT.